Presented here are 2 T cell receptor beta chains from one specimen sequenced in a study of blood T cell repertoires in COVID-19 (dated by TCRdb to 2020 to 2022). Receptor amplification or capture employed the immunoSEQ multiplex PCR assay. The immuneACCESS repertoire file appears here via TCRdb, limited to in-frame rearrangements. These files lack a portion of the clones; in checked studies, under half of the deficit traces to unresolved V genes, and the cause of the others is not known. Present in this sample are 150,000 to 200,000 clones, about 80% of which were seen just once. About 28% of the sample goes to the ten largest clones. The specimen sequenced was peripheral blood. The receptors shown here come from a woman between 65 and 79 years old with acute or convalescent COVID-19.

The CDR3 sequence is CASSRRPGLLNTGELFF. DNA of the CDR3: TGTGCCAGCAGTCGCCGGCCGGGACTCCTGAACACCGGGGAGCTGTTTTTT. This chain connects TRBV27 to TRBJ2-2, with D maybe TRBD2 (6 bases). V was clipped by 5 bases and J by 1 base, with 17 bases between them. Per the germline V gene, CDR1 is MNHEY and CDR2 is SMNVEV (reference sequence). The CDR3 is 17 amino acids.

The chain employs TRBV3-1 (or the pseudogene TRBV3-2) and TRBJ2-3; 7 positions agree with TRBD2. V shed 3 bases and J 5 bases; nucleotides not matched to a gene: 14. Germline V gene lookup returns CDR1 LGHDT and CDR2 YNNKEL (reference sequence). This CDR3 region has 17 residues. CDR3 nucleotide sequence: TGTGCCAGCAGCCATTATCTCAGCGGGAATGCGGGAGATACGCAGTATTTT. Amino acid sequence: CASSHYLSGNAGDTQYF.